The 13 T cell receptor beta chains in this list originate from one sample, sequenced in a study of CD8+CD57+ T cells in acquired aplastic anemia. Individuals selected for sequencing had exhibited CD8+CD57+ cell expansion on flow cytometry. Profiles of TCR beta VDJ and CDR3 were generated from a genomic DNA template. TCRdb passed the reads through MiXCR, listing each CDR3 protein once. The data show about half a million distinct CDR3 sequences, 25% to 40% seen once. What was sequenced was sorted CD4+, CD8+, or CD8+CD57+ T cells (not recorded which) from PBMCs. The source is a human donor with aplastic anemia.

The J gene is TRBJ2-1, the V gene TRBV7-4; 12 bases match TRBD2. With V trimmed by 6 bases and J by 10 bases, 13 bases remained unmatched. CDR1 SGHVT and CDR2 SQSDAQ come from the germline V gene. CDR3 length equals 16 residues. Written as DNA, the CDR3 is TGTGCCAGCAGTCCCGGACTAGCGGGAAGATCCTACGAGCAGTTCTTC. Its protein is CASSPGLAGRSYEQFF.

This clonotype was counted between two and nine times. A much more abundant neighbour one base away suggests this may be a read error. This chain joins TRBV20-1 and TRBJ1-2, with TRBD1 matching 7 bases. Germline loops: CDR1 DFQATT, CDR2 SNEGSKA (reference sequence). The CDR3 sequence is 12 residues long. This chain's CDR3 is CSAGEDRLRYTF. CDR3 sequence (DNA): TGCAGTGCTGGAGAGGACAGGTTGCGCTACACCTTC.

This clonotype showed up many times. The chain couples TRBV10-3 to TRBJ1-1; the D gene is possibly TRBD1 (5 bases). Germline values: CDR1 ENHRY, CDR2 SYGVKD. The CDR3 runs to 13 residues. V lost 8 bases to trimming and J lost 6 bases, with 16 bases between them. CDR3: CAIGGTLGPEAFF. CDR3 nucleotides: TGTGCCATCGGAGGGACGTTGGGGCCTGAAGCTTTCTTT.

V and J are TRBV6-1 and TRBJ2-3; TRBD2 matches at 13 bases. CDR3 size: 14 residues. Germline assignment: CDR1 MNHNS and CDR2 SASEGT. The junction had 3 bases not matched to a gene; V was cut back by 5 bases and J by 7 bases. This chain's CDR3 is CASSRLAGGNTQYF. CDR3 nucleotides: TGTGCCAGCAGTAGACTAGCGGGAGGTAATACGCAGTATTTT.

This clonotype was detected a few times. The chain links TRBV18 to TRBJ1-2; D is unresolved. This CDR3 spans 13 amino acids. V was pared by 3 bases and J by 5 bases, with 10 bases between. Per the germline V gene, CDR1 is KGHSH and CDR2 is LQKENI. In nucleotides, the CDR3 is TGTGCCAGCTCACCTTCCAGTGGATATGGCTACACCTTC. It translates to CASSPSSGYGYTF.

In this sample, this clonotype turned up many times. This chain uses TRBV29-1 with TRBJ1-2, with D possibly being TRBD1 (5 bases). The ends were cut back, 7 bases at V and 8 bases at J, with 11 bases in the middle. CDR1 and CDR2 (germline): SQVTM, ANQGSEA. The CDR3 loop spans 10 amino acids. This CDR3 reads CSARGAGYTF. The CDR3, as DNA: TGCAGCGCCAGAGGGGCCGGCTACACCTTC. Combining the CDR3 with reference TRBV29-1 and TRBJ1-2 gives the whole variable domain SAVISQKPSRDICQRGTSLTIQCQVDSQVTMMFWYRQQPGQSLTLIATANQGSEATYESGFVIDKFPISRPNLTFSTLTVSNMSPEDSSIYLCSARGAGYTFGSGTRLTVV.

The V call is TRBV25-1, the J call TRBJ1-6; D unresolved. CDR3 size: 15 residues. V was shortened by 3 bases and J by 10 bases, with 16 bases between the two germline ends. CDR1 MGHDK and CDR2 SYGVNS come from the germline V gene. The CDR3 DNA follows: TGTGCCAGCAGTGAGTGGAGCACTTCGGAATCACCCCTCCACTTT. Its translation is CASSEWSTSESPLHF.

The chain recombines TRBV2 with TRBJ2-1; tentatively, D is TRBD2 (6 bases). The CDR3 sequence is 15 residues long. From germline, CDR1 is SNHLY and CDR2 FYNNEI. The V end was cut by 7 bases, the J end by 2 bases, with 15 bases between. CDR3 DNA sequence: TGTGCCAGCAATTCGGTGGGAGGTCCCTACAATGAGCAGTTCTTC. It encodes CASNSVGGPYNEQFF. Full variable domain (outside the CDR3, taken from reference TRBV2 and TRBJ2-1): EPEVTQTPSHQVTQMGQEVILRCVPISNHLYFYWYRQILGQKVEFLVSFYNNEISEKSEIFDDQFSVERPDGSNFTLKIRSTKLEDSAMYFCASNSVGGPYNEQFFGPGTRLTVL.

The V and J genes are TRBV4-3 and TRBJ2-5, with 7 bases lining up with TRBD2. After removal of 0 bases from V and 4 bases from J, the junction contained 5 bases not matched to a gene. CDR3 length equals 15 residues. Germline CDR1 is LGHNA and CDR2 is YSLEER. CDR3 DNA sequence: TGCGCCAGCAGCCAAGACGGGAGGCTGGGAGAGACCCAGTACTTC. Translation gives CASSQDGRLGETQYF.

The chain recombines TRBV7-9 with TRBJ2-5, with D possibly called TRBD1 or TRBD2 (5 bases each). This CDR3 is 14 amino acids long. Germline-derived CDR1 and CDR2 are SEHNR and FQNEAQ (reference sequence). Trimming took 1 base from V and 5 from J, leaving 11 bases between them. The CDR3 reads CASSLGVWGETQYF. In DNA, the CDR3 is TGTGCCAGCAGCTTAGGAGTTTGGGGGGAGACCCAGTACTTC.

The CDR3 DNA reads as TGTGCCAGCAGTGAATTAAGGGACAACTATGGCTACACCTTC. Amino acid sequence: CASSELRDNYGYTF. This chain joins TRBV25-1 and TRBJ1-2, with a possible D match to TRBD1 (5 bases). This CDR3 is built from 14 residues. Germline V gene sequence: CDR1 MGHDK, CDR2 SYGVNS. V dropped 1 base and J dropped 2 bases, with 8 bases sitting between them.

The J gene is TRBJ2-1, the V gene TRBV29-1, with 7 bases lining up with TRBD2. J was trimmed by 10 bases and V by 7 bases; bases with no gene match: 4. There are 10 residues in the CDR3. Germline loops: CDR1 SQVTM, CDR2 ANQGSEA. The CDR3 sequence is CSAGGREQFF. CDR3 DNA: TGCAGCGCGGGAGGTAGGGAGCAGTTCTTC.

This clonotype came up many times. V and J are TRBV2 and TRBJ1-2, with D uncertain. The CDR3 totals 15 residues. Trimming left V 8 bases short and J 0 bases short, with 16 bases between. Germline V gene sequence: CDR1 SNHLY, CDR2 FYNNEI. Written as DNA, the CDR3 is TGTGCCAGCCCTGTCGGCGGTCTGGCTAACTATGGCTACACCTTC. It codes for CASPVGGLANYGYTF.